The 6 T cell receptor beta chains reported below all come from one sample, sequenced in a study of shared clonotypes between healthy human individuals. Here immunoSEQ multiplex PCR was the method, and the copy in TCRdb shows in-frame clones only, minus some. The sample lists roughly 2.2 million clones, approximately 93% occurring once. Source material: naive CD4+ T cells from PBMCs. Subset specified: CD45RA+ positively selected. The origin of the receptors is a man between 18 and 35 years old in good health. Some clones in this sample may be carry-over from other donors' samples.

This clone was seen only a few times. Other DNA sequences of this sample code for an identical CDR3. The chain is built from TRBV25-1 and TRBJ1-4; D gene uncertain. Trimming shortened V by 3 bases and J by 4 bases, and 9 bases separated the two germline ends. Germline V gene sequence: CDR1 MGHDK, CDR2 SYGVNS. This CDR3 region has 14 residues. CDR3 sequence (DNA): TGTGCCAGCAGTGAGTTGCGGAGTAATGAAAAACTGTTTTTT. Translating it yields CASSELRSNEKLFF.

V is TRBV29-1 and J is TRBJ2-3; tentatively, D is TRBD1 (6 bases). CDR1 and CDR2 (germline): SQVTM, ANQGSEA. V lost 6 bases, J lost 4 bases, and 17 bases lay in between. CDR3 length: 14 amino acids. The CDR3 here is CSVDSGGLADTQYF. The CDR3, as DNA: TGCAGCGTGGACAGTGGCGGGCTGGCAGATACGCAGTATTTT.

A remark on this clone: Other DNA sequences in the same sample also yield this CDR3. The chain combines TRBV18 with TRBJ2-7, with a weak D call TRBD1 (6 bases). The V gene lost 0 bases and the J gene lost 1 base, with 7 bases spanning the gap. This CDR3 has 14 amino acids. The germline V gene encodes CDR1 KGHSH and CDR2 LQKENI. The CDR3 reads CASSPPTGSYEQYF. The CDR3, as DNA: TGTGCCAGCTCACCACCGACAGGATCCTACGAGCAGTACTTC.

V gene TRBV4-2 combines with J gene TRBJ2-3; D ambiguous. The germline gives CDR1 LGHNA, CDR2 YNFKEQ. Trimming left V 1 base short and J 4 bases short, with 15 bases between. The CDR3 spans 16 residues. This chain's CDR3 is CASSQVGIVSSDTQYF. In DNA form, the CDR3 reads TGTGCCAGCAGCCAAGTTGGAATCGTCAGTTCAGATACGCAGTATTTT.

V is TRBV6-1 and J is TRBJ2-7, with D possibly TRBD1 on 6 matching bases. The germline V and J ends were trimmed by 7 bases and 5 bases, with 12 bases remaining between them. Germline V gene data show CDR1 as MNHNS and CDR2 as SASEGT. The CDR3 runs to 12 residues. Written as DNA, the CDR3 is TGTGCCAGCACTGAGGACAGAAACGAGCAGTACTTC. Its translation: CASTEDRNEQYF.

The chain is built from TRBV9 and TRBJ2-7, with 8 bases identical to TRBD2. Germline V gene lookup returns CDR1 SGDLS and CDR2 YYNGEE. V shed 4 bases, J shed 5 bases, and the junction held 17 bases outside the gene matches. The CDR3 is 17 amino acids. CDR3 nucleotide sequence: TGTGCCAGCAGCCCCCCGGCAGGTAGCGGGACCCGGAACGAGCAGTACTTC. Amino acids: CASSPPAGSGTRNEQYF.